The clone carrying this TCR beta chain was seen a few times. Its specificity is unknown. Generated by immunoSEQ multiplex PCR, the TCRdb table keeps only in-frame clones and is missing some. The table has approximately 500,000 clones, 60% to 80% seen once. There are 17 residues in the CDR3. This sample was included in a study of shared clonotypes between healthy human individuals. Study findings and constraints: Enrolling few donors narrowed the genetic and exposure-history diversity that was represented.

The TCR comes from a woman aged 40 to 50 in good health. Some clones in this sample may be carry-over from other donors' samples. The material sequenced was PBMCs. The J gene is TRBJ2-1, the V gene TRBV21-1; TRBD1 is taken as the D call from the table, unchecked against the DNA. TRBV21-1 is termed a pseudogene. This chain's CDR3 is CASSKVSPHDRGNEQFF. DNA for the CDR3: TGTGCCAGCAGCAAAGTTTCCCCCCATGACAGAGGCAATGAGCAGTTCTTC.